The 14 T cell receptor beta chains listed next were all sequenced from one sample in a study of pediatric ulcerative colitis. The assay was immunoSEQ multiplex PCR, and TCRdb's table has in-frame clones only and misses some. Of 20,000 or so clones listed, around 69% are singletons. One to two pinch biopsies were taken from the rectum during colonoscopy. The sample was gut tissue. All receptors derive from a boy aged 10-17 years with severe ulcerative colitis.

The chain has TRBV9 and TRBJ1-1, with D unclear. This CDR3 has 14 amino acids. Germline V CDR1 and CDR2: SGDLS, YYNGEE. The V end was cut by 0 bases, the J end by 1 base, with 7 bases between. CDR3 coding DNA: TGTGCCAGCAGCGTAGCTGTCGGGAACACTGAAGCTTTCTTT. Protein product: CASSVAVGNTEAFF.

The rearrangement uses TRBV6-6 and TRBJ1-2; D not resolved. This CDR3 has 15 residues. CDR1 is MNHNY and CDR2 is SVGAGI in the germline V gene (reference sequence). The V gene lost 4 bases and the J gene lost 3 bases, with 15 bases spanning the gap. This chain's CDR3 is CASSSVTSGYYGYTF. In DNA form, the CDR3 reads TGTGCCAGCAGTTCGGTTACGTCCGGCTACTATGGCTACACCTTC.

This chain uses TRBV7-2 with TRBJ2-3, with 7 bases fitting TRBD2. V shed 4 bases and J 2 bases; nucleotides not matched to a gene: 6. CDR3 length: 15 residues. Germline CDR1 and CDR2: SGHTA and FQGNSA. For the CDR3, the DNA is TGTGCCAGCAGCTATCTAGCGGATCTCACAGATACGCAGTATTTT. Translated, it gives CASSYLADLTDTQYF.

The chain employs TRBV29-1 and TRBJ2-7; D gene unclear. The CDR3 sequence is 12 residues long. Germline V gene sequence: CDR1 SQVTM, CDR2 ANQGSEA. Trimming stripped 6 bases from V and 0 bases from J, with 9 bases between. This CDR3 reads CSVQTPSYEQYF. CDR3 bases: TGCAGCGTCCAGACACCCTCCTACGAGCAGTACTTC.

V gene TRBV5-4 combines with J gene TRBJ2-7; no reliable D call. V lost 3 bases and J 3 bases, leaving 13 bases between the germline ends. The CDR3 sequence is 14 residues long. Germline V CDR1 and CDR2: SGHNT, YYREEE (reference sequence). The CDR3 spells CASSSPTGHYEQYF. In nucleotides, the CDR3 is TGTGCCAGCAGCTCCCCGACGGGTCACTACGAGCAGTACTTC.

This sequence joins TRBV6-4 and TRBJ1-1; a possible D gene is TRBD1 (5 bases). The ends were cut back, 6 bases at V and 5 bases at J, with 13 bases in the middle. The CDR3 covers 13 residues. CDR1 MRHNA and CDR2 SNTAGT come from the germline V gene. In nucleotides, the CDR3 is TGTGCCAGCAGCATAGATCAGGGAACTGAAGCTTTCTTT. It translates to CASSIDQGTEAFF.

In this sample, this clone turned up a few times. This chain links TRBV18 with TRBJ2-7; D remains ambiguous. The CDR3 loop spans 14 amino acids. Per germline, CDR1 KGHSH and CDR2 LQKENI. Deletions cut 3 bases from V and 0 bases from J, with 9 bases between. In DNA form, the CDR3 reads TGTGCCAGCTCACCCGGCCGTAGCTCCTACGAGCAGTACTTC. Its translation: CASSPGRSSYEQYF.

The V gene is TRBV5-1, the J gene TRBJ2-3; the match to TRBD1 covers 11 bases. Per the germline V gene, CDR1 is SGHRS and CDR2 is YFSETQ. This CDR3 is built from 16 residues. After removal of 3 bases from V and 9 bases from J, the junction contained 12 bases not matched to a gene. The DNA for the CDR3 is TGCGCCAGCAGCTCGTTGGACAGGGGGCCGAGGAGGACGCAGTATTTT. Its translation is CASSSLDRGPRRTQYF.

This chain joins TRBV11-3 and TRBJ1-1; D not resolved. V was cut by 7 bases and J by 4 bases, with 10 bases left in between. This CDR3 region has 12 residues. The germline V gene has CDR1 SGHNT and CDR2 YENEEA. CDR3 nucleotide sequence: TGTGCCAGCAAGGGTGAAGGCACTGAAGCTTTCTTT. Translation: CASKGEGTEAFF.

This clone was seen a few times. The chain carries TRBV2 and TRBJ1-1; D call uncertain. The CDR3 consists of 11 residues. V lost 3 bases to trimming and J lost 10 bases, with 9 bases between them. Looked up from germline, CDR1 is SNHLY and CDR2 is FYNNEI. The CDR3 protein is CASSDWVRAFF. For the CDR3, the DNA is TGTGCCAGCAGTGACTGGGTAAGAGCTTTCTTT.

V gene TRBV7-3 combines with J gene TRBJ2-2; no reliable D call. Germline CDR1 SGHTA, CDR2 FQGTGA. V was pared by 1 base and J by 3 bases, with 6 bases between. The CDR3 length is 14 residues. This CDR3 reads CASSLSRDTGELFF. CDR3 bases: TGTGCCAGCAGCTTAAGTCGGGACACCGGGGAGCTGTTTTTT.

V gene TRBV13 combines with J gene TRBJ2-1; 12 bases agree with TRBD2. This CDR3 comprises 15 residues. In germline, CDR1 is PRHDT, CDR2 FYEKMQ (reference sequence). The V gene end was trimmed by 5 bases and the J gene end by 8 bases; junction bases not matched to a gene: 7. The CDR3 DNA is TGTGCCAGCAGCGCCGGACTAGCGGGGTTCCATGAGCAGTTCTTC. Its protein product is CASSAGLAGFHEQFF.

The V call is TRBV5-1, the J call TRBJ2-7; TRBD2 matches 11 bases. Unmatched junction bases numbered 3, after V lost 4 bases and J lost 3 bases. CDR3 length: 14 residues. The germline gives CDR1 SGHRS, CDR2 YFSETQ. CDR3 protein: CASSQGLADYEQYF. The CDR3 region has the DNA TGCGCCAGCAGCCAGGGACTAGCGGACTACGAGCAGTACTTC.

For the CDR3, the DNA is TGTGCCAGCAGTTCCATAGCGGGGGGAGTTGAGCAGTTCTTC. This gives the protein CASSSIAGGVEQFF. This chain links TRBV27 with TRBJ2-1; 10 bases fit TRBD2. The junction had 6 bases not matched to a gene; V was cut back by 4 bases and J by 9 bases. CDR3 length: 14 residues. Germline values: CDR1 MNHEY, CDR2 SMNVEV (reference sequence).